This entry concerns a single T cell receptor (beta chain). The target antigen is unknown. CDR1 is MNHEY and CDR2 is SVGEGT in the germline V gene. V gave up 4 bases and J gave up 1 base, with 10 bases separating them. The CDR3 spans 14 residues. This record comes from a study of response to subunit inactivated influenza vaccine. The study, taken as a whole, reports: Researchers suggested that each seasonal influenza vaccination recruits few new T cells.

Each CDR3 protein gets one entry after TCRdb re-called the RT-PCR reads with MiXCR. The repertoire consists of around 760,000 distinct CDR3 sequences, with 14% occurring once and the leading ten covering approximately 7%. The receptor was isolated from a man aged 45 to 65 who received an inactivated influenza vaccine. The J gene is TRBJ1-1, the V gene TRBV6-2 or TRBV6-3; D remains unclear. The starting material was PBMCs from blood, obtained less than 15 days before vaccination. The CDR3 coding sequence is TGTGCCAGCAGTTTCTCAGACACGAACACTGAAGCTTTCTTT. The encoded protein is CASSFSDTNTEAFF.